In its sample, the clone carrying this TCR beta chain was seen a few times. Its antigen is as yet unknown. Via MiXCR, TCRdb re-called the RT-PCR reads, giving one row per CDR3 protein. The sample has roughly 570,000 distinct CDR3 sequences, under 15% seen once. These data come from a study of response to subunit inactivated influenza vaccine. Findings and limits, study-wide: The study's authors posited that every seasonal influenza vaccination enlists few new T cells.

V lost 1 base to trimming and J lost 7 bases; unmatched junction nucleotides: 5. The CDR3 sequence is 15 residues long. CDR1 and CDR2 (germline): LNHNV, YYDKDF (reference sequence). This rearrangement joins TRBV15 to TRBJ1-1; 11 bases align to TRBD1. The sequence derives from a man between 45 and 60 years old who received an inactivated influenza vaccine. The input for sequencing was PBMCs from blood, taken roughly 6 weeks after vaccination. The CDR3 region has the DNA TGTGCCACCAGCAGAGGCGGGACAGGGGGGCGTGAAGCTTTCTTT. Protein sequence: CATSRGGTGGREAFF.